The rows below give T cell receptor beta chains drawn from one sample of a study of tumor-infiltrating lymphocytes in primary liver carcinoma. TCRdb used MiXCR to reprocess the multiplex PCR reads, holding one entry per CDR3 protein. The sample lists approximately 73,000 distinct CDR3 sequences, 71% occurring once. Input material: liver tumor tissue from sampling region 4. The source is a woman between 55 and 75 years old with primary liver carcinoma and hepatitis B virus infection. Both conserved end residues are part of each CDR3. Each record gives: J gene, D gene, clone size, V gene, CDR3 DNA, CDR3 protein. The D gene is left open where the match is weak. The size entry is marked missing in some rows and otherwise reads once, few, many or a size class.

TRBJ2-3	NA	NA	TRBV11-2	TGTGTCGGCAGCTTAGTTGGGCGCACAGATACGCAGTATTTT	CVGSLVGRTDTQYF
TRBJ2-4	NA	NA	TRBV11-2	TGTGCCAGCGGTTTAGATGGTTGGGGGCACGACATTCAGTACTTC	CASGLDGWGHDIQYF
TRBJ1-1	NA	NA	TRBV12-3/TRBV12-4	TGTGCCGGCAGTTTAGGGAGCACTGAAGCTTTCTTT	CAGSLGSTEAFF
TRBJ1-1	NA	NA	TRBV6-5	TGTGCCAGCAGTTACTCGTTTGAGGGACTCACTGAAGCTTTCTTT	CASSYSFEGLTEAFF
TRBJ2-1	TRBD1	NA	TRBV2	TGTGCCAACAGTGGGGACAGGTTTGACAATGAGCAGTTATTC	CANSGDRFDNEQLF
TRBJ1-5	NA	NA	TRBV4-1	TGCGCCAGCAGCCGCACCACGGGGGGGAGTAGCAATCAGCCCCAGCACTTT	CASSRTTGGSSNQPQHF
TRBJ2-5	NA	many	TRBV28	TGTGCCAGCAGTTCAGTGTTTATCGACGGGGTAGAGACCCAGTACTTC	CASSSVFIDGVETQYF
TRBJ2-7	TRBD1	NA	TRBV7-8	TGTGCCGGCAGCCCACGACAGGGGCCCTACAATGAGCAGTACTTC	CAGSPRQGPYNEQYF
TRBJ2-7	NA	NA	TRBV7-9	TGCGCCAGCAGCTTACTCGACGGGACATCGAGCTCCTACGAGCAGTACTTC	CASSLLDGTSSSYEQYF
TRBJ1-2	NA	NA	TRBV5-1	TGCGCCAGCAGCGAACCGGGACGGGGGGCGCGGGGCTACACTTTC	CASSEPGRGARGYTF
TRBJ2-3	TRBD2	many	TRBV7-9	TGTGCCAGCAGCTTAGTCGGTAGCGGGAGCTCAGATACGCAGTATTTT	CASSLVGSGSSDTQYF
TRBJ2-7	TRBD1	NA	TRBV5-5	TGTGCCAGCAGCCCCAGGACAGGAGGAGTCCCCTACGAGCAGTACTTC	CASSPRTGGVPYEQYF
TRBJ2-5	NA	many	TRBV29-1	TGCAGCGTTGACCGGGACCCGTACCAAGAGACCCAGTACTTC	CSVDRDPYQETQYF
TRBJ2-1	TRBD2	once	TRBV5-4	TGTGCCAGCAGCGGAGGTGTAGCGGGAGGGGTATACAGTGAGCAGTTATTC	CASSGGVAGGVYSEQLF
TRBJ2-1	NA	NA	TRBV7-3	TGTGCCAGCAGCGCTAGCCGCGGGCGCAATGAGCAGTTCTTC	CASSASRGRNEQFF
TRBJ2-1	NA	few	TRBV9	TGTGCCAGCAGCGCCCGCCCCTTTCTTCCGGGATTCTCCTACAATGAGCAGTTCTTC	CASSARPFLPGFSYNEQFF